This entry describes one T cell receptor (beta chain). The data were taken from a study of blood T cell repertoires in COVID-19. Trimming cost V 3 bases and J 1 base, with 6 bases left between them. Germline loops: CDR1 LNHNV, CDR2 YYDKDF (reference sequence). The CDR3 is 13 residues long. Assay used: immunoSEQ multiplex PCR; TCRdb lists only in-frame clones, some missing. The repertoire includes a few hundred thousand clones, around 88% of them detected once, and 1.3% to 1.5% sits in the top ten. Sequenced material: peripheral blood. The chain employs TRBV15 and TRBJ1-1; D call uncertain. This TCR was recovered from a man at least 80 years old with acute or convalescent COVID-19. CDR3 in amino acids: CATSRRANTEAFF. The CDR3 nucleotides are TGTGCCACCAGCAGGAGGGCGAACACTGAAGCTTTCTTT.